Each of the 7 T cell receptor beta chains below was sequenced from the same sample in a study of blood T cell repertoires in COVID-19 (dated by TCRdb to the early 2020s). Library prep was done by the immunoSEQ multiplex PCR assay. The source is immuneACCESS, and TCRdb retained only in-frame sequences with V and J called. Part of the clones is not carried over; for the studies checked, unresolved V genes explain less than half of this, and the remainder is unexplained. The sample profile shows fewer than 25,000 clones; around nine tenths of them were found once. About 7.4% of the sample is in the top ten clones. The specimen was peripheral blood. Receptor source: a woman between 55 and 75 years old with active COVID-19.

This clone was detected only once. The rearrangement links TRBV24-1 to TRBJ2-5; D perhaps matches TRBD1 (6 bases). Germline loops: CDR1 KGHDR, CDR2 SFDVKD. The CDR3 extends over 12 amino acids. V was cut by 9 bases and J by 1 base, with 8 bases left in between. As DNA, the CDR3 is TGTGCCACCCACAGGGTCCAAGAGACCCAGTACTTC. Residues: CATHRVQETQYF.

The CDR3 here is CASSVQSSYEQYF. CDR3 nucleotides: TGCGCCAGCAGTGTACAGAGCTCCTACGAGCAGTACTTC. The chain recombines TRBV10-1 with TRBJ2-7; D not resolved. The CDR3 covers 13 residues. Trimming cost V 4 bases and J 0 bases, with 7 bases left between them. In germline, CDR1 is WNHNN, CDR2 SYGVQD (reference sequence).

CDR3 sequence (DNA): TGTGCCAGCAGTTACCGGCAGGACACTGAAGCTTTCTTT. It encodes CASSYRQDTEAFF. This rearrangement joins TRBV6-5 to TRBJ1-1; no clear D gene. Germline-derived CDR1 and CDR2 are MNHEY and SVGAGI. V lost 2 bases and J 3 bases, leaving 7 bases between the germline ends. The CDR3 consists of 13 residues.

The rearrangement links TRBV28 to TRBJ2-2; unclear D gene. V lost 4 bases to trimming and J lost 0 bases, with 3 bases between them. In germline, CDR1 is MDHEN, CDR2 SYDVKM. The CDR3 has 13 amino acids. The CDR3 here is CASSSPNTGELFF. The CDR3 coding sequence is TGTGCCAGCAGTTCTCCGAACACCGGGGAGCTGTTTTTT. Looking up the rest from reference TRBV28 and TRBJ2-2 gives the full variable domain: DVKVTQSSRYLVKRTGEKVFLECVQDMDHENMFWYRQDPGLGLRLIYFSYDVKMKEKGDIPEGYSVSREKKERFSLILESASTNQTSMYLCASSSPNTGELFFGEGSRLTVL.

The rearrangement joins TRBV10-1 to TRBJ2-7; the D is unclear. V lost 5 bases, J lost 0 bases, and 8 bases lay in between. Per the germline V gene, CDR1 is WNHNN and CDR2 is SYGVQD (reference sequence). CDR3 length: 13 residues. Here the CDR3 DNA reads TGCGCCAGCAGTAAGGAGATCTCCTACGAGCAGTACTTC. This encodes CASSKEISYEQYF.

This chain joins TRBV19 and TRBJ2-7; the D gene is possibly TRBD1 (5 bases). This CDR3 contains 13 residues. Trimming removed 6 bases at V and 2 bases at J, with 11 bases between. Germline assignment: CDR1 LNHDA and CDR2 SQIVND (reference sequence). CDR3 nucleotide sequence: TGTGCCAGTAGCCCCGACAGCCCCTACGAGCAGTACTTC. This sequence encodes CASSPDSPYEQYF.

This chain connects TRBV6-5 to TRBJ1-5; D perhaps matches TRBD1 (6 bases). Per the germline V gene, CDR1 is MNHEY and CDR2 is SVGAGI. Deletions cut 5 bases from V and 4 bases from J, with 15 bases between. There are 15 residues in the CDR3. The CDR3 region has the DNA TGTGCCAGCAGTACAGGGTTGGAACGGAATCAGCCCCAGCATTTT. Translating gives CASSTGLERNQPQHF.